The 32 T cell receptor beta chains given below trace back to one sample, sequenced in a study of control samples from healthy donors and cancer patients. Clones were sequenced by immunoSEQ multiplex PCR, and TCRdb holds only the in-frame ones, with some missing. The table records roughly 88,000 clones, 85% of them present only once. The specimen sequenced was blood. These receptors all stem from a man aged 25 to 40 in good health.

V usage is TRBV10-1 and J usage is TRBJ2-1, with TRBD2 matching 8 bases. This CDR3 contains 15 residues. With V trimmed by 2 bases and J by 12 bases, 12 bases remained unmatched. From germline, CDR1 is WNHNN and CDR2 SYGVQD (reference sequence). CDR3 nucleotide sequence: TGCGCCAGCAGTGAGAGCGTAAATGCGGGGGGACTGCAGTTCTTC. This encodes CASSESVNAGGLQFF.

The chain joins TRBV14 to TRBJ1-1; D is uncertain. The CDR3 runs 17 residues. The germline V and J ends were trimmed by 1 base and 0 bases, with 15 bases remaining between them. The V gene's germline CDR1 is SGHDN and CDR2 FVKESK. CDR3 residues: CASSQAQRVRMNTEAFF. CDR3 bases: TGTGCCAGCAGCCAAGCACAGAGAGTTAGGATGAACACTGAAGCTTTCTTT.

The chain recombines TRBV6-5 with TRBJ1-2; tentatively, D is TRBD1 (5 bases). The CDR3 sequence is 16 residues long. Deletions cut 2 bases from V and 6 bases from J, with 19 bases between. Germline values: CDR1 MNHEY, CDR2 SVGAGI. CDR3 sequence reads: CASSYRTSQPIDGYTF. The DNA of the CDR3 is TGTGCCAGCAGTTACCGGACATCCCAGCCTATCGATGGCTACACCTTC.

The rearrangement joins TRBV3-1 (or the pseudogene TRBV3-2) to TRBJ1-2, with D possibly matching TRBD1 (5 bases). Germline V gene sequence: CDR1 LGHDT, CDR2 YNNKEL (reference sequence). The germline V and J ends were trimmed by 0 bases and 7 bases, with 12 bases remaining between them. This CDR3 is 14 amino acids long. The CDR3 loop is CASSQEQGRGGYTF. The CDR3 DNA reads as TGTGCCAGCAGCCAAGAGCAGGGCCGGGGTGGCTACACCTTC.

V gene TRBV5-8 combines with J gene TRBJ1-3; TRBD1 is a possible D gene (6 bases). V lost 3 bases and J lost 2, with 12 bases in between. The CDR3 totals 15 residues. CDR1 and CDR2 from the germline V gene are SGHTS and YDEGEE. The CDR3 region has the DNA TGTGCCAGCAGCTCCAGGGGAGAAGCTGGAAACACCATATATTTT. It encodes CASSSRGEAGNTIYF.

The table lists this clone with a count of one. CDR3 bases: TGTGCCACCAGGGGAGCGGAGGATGGCTACACCTTC. Its protein product is CATRGAEDGYTF. The V gene is TRBV24-1, the J gene TRBJ1-2, with D hard to call. The germline V gene has CDR1 KGHDR and CDR2 SFDVKD. The ends were cut back, 7 bases at V and 6 bases at J, with 11 bases in the middle. This CDR3 has 12 amino acids.

This clone came up many times. The chain couples TRBV6-2 or TRBV6-3 to TRBJ2-7, with D possibly matching TRBD1 (6 bases). The germline gives CDR1 MNHEY, CDR2 SVGEGT. This CDR3 has 15 amino acids. Trimming took 0 bases from V and 6 from J, leaving 15 bases between them. The CDR3 nucleotides read TGTGCCAGCAGTTACTCTCAGGGGTTGGGGGTCGAGCAGTACTTC. Its translation is CASSYSQGLGVEQYF.

V is TRBV25-1 and J is TRBJ2-5; no clear D gene. CDR1 and CDR2 from the germline V gene are MGHDK and SYGVNS. The CDR3 runs 13 residues. Trimming cost V 3 bases and J 4 bases, with 9 bases left between them. CDR3 sequence (DNA): TGTGCCAGCAGTGACTCACAGCTAGAGACCCAGTACTTC. This encodes CASSDSQLETQYF.

The chain uses TRBV11-3 and TRBJ2-2; TRBD2 matches 9 bases. Germline V gives CDR1 SGHNT, CDR2 YENEEA. CDR3 length: 16 amino acids. V lost 4 bases and J lost 0; bases outside the gene matches: 3. The CDR3 nucleotides are TGTGCCAGCAGCTCGACTAGCGGAGCGAACACCGGGGAGCTGTTTTTT. It encodes CASSSTSGANTGELFF. Together with reference TRBV11-3 and TRBJ2-2, the CDR3 gives the full variable domain: EAGVVQSPRYKIIEKKQPVAFWCNPISGHNTLYWYLQNLGQGPELLIRYENEEAVDDSQLPKDRFSAERLKGVDSTLKIQPAELGDSAVYLCASSSTSGANTGELFFGEGSRLTVL.

The V gene is TRBV5-4, the J gene TRBJ2-1, with TRBD1 as a possible D gene (5 bases). Germline-derived CDR1 and CDR2 are SGHNT and YYREEE (reference sequence). The CDR3 extends over 15 amino acids. Trimming stripped 0 bases from V and 5 bases from J, with 12 bases between. This CDR3 is CASSLEGQGNNEQFF. The CDR3 DNA follows: TGTGCCAGCAGCTTGGAGGGGCAGGGAAACAATGAGCAGTTCTTC.

This sequence joins TRBV5-5 and TRBJ1-1; D remains unclear. Germline V gene data show CDR1 as SGHKS and CDR2 as YYEKEE (reference sequence). The V end lost 0 bases, the J end lost 1 base, and 10 bases lay between the germline ends. The CDR3 totals 15 residues. The CDR3: CASSLATTTNTEAFF. Written as DNA, the CDR3 is TGTGCCAGCAGCTTGGCTACGACAACGAACACTGAAGCTTTCTTT.

The chain carries TRBV10-3 and TRBJ1-2; 9 bases align to TRBD1. CDR3 length: 13 amino acids. Per germline, CDR1 ENHRY and CDR2 SYGVKD. The ends lost 10 bases at V and 4 bases at J; junction bases unmatched: 7. CDR3 protein: CATAQGAPYGYTF. CDR3 DNA sequence: TGTGCCACCGCACAGGGGGCCCCCTATGGCTACACCTTC.

The chain employs TRBV5-1 and TRBJ2-1, with 13 positions matching TRBD2. From germline, CDR1 is SGHRS and CDR2 YFSETQ. Losses at the gene ends were 1 base for V and 4 bases for J; bases not matched to a gene: 2. The CDR3 consists of 16 residues. In DNA form, the CDR3 reads TGCGCCAGCAGCTTGACACTAGCGGGGGGGTACAATGAGCAGTTCTTC. Its protein is CASSLTLAGGYNEQFF.

V and J are TRBV28 and TRBJ1-1; a possible D gene is TRBD1 (6 bases). The CDR3 extends over 15 amino acids. Germline CDR1 and CDR2: MDHEN and SYDVKM. Trimming cost V 4 bases and J 6 bases, with 18 bases left between them. The CDR3 sequence is CASSYPSGVRPEAFF. CDR3 bases: TGTGCCAGCAGTTACCCCTCAGGGGTCAGGCCTGAAGCTTTCTTT. The full variable domain, completed using reference TRBV28 and TRBJ1-1, is DVKVTQSSRYLVKRTGEKVFLECVQDMDHENMFWYRQDPGLGLRLIYFSYDVKMKEKGDIPEGYSVSREKKERFSLILESASTNQTSMYLCASSYPSGVRPEAFFGQGTRLTVV.

This chain connects TRBV7-2 to TRBJ1-2; D uncertain. Germline V CDR1 and CDR2: SGHTA, FQGNSA. The CDR3 loop spans 12 amino acids. Trimming took 1 base from V and 1 from J, leaving 1 base between them. CDR3: CASSLDNYGYTF. CDR3 DNA: TGTGCCAGCAGCTTAGATAACTATGGCTACACCTTC.

This sequence joins TRBV7-9 and TRBJ1-2, with unresolved D. CDR1 is SEHNR and CDR2 is FQNEAQ in the germline V gene (reference sequence). Trimming removed 5 bases from V and 7 bases from J, with 11 bases in between. This CDR3 region has 12 residues. CDR3 coding DNA: TGTGCCAGCAGCGTCGAAGAGGGTGGCTACACCTTC. Its translation is CASSVEEGGYTF.

The chain joins TRBV6-6 to TRBJ1-1; no firm D call. Trimming left V 2 bases short and J 8 bases short, with 15 bases between. CDR1 MNHNY and CDR2 SVGAGI come from the germline V gene (reference sequence). This CDR3 spans 14 amino acids. The CDR3 sequence: CASSYVGQSEEAFF. In DNA, the CDR3 is TGTGCCAGCAGTTACGTCGGGCAGAGCGAGGAAGCTTTCTTT.

The V call is TRBV27, the J call TRBJ2-3; 8 bases match TRBD2. The CDR3 sequence is 15 residues long. Germline V gives CDR1 MNHEY, CDR2 SMNVEV (reference sequence). Unmatched junction bases numbered 7, after V lost 2 bases and J lost 6 bases. CDR3 loop: CASSLVAGTGDTQYF. CDR3 sequence (DNA): TGTGCCAGCAGTTTAGTAGCGGGGACTGGGGATACGCAGTATTTT.

This chain connects TRBV5-8 to TRBJ1-5; TRBD1 might be the D (6 bases). The ends were cut back, 7 bases at V and 5 bases at J, with 10 bases in the middle. CDR3 length: 12 residues. The germline CDR1 and CDR2 sequences are SGHTS and YDEGEE. CDR3 sequence (DNA): TGTGCCAGCGTGGAGGGGGATCAGCCCCAGCATTTT. This gives the protein CASVEGDQPQHF.

V and J are TRBV19 and TRBJ2-5, with D hard to call. Trimming stripped 4 bases from V and 1 base from J, with 10 bases between. The V gene's germline CDR1 is LNHDA and CDR2 SQIVND (reference sequence). The CDR3 runs 14 residues. CDR3 sequence reads: CASSTRTAQETQYF. The CDR3 region has the DNA TGTGCCAGTAGTACCCGGACGGCCCAAGAGACCCAGTACTTC.

The V gene is TRBV6-5, the J gene TRBJ2-3; maybe TRBD2 (5 bases). The V gene lost 7 bases and the J gene lost 1 base, with 15 bases spanning the gap. The germline gives CDR1 MNHEY, CDR2 SVGAGI. This CDR3 is built from 15 residues. The CDR3 protein is CASTRGSLGTDTQYF. The CDR3 DNA follows: TGTGCCAGCACTAGAGGGTCGCTGGGCACAGATACGCAGTATTTT.

This clone was seen only once. The rearrangement uses TRBV6-5 and TRBJ1-2; the match to TRBD1 covers 9 bases. The length of the CDR3 is 14 residues. Trimming at V came to 6 bases and at J to 2 bases, leaving 4 bases not matched to a gene. Germline CDR1 is MNHEY and CDR2 is SVGAGI. CDR3 bases: TGTGCCAGCAGGGGGACAGGGCAAAACTATGGCTACACCTTC. It translates to CASRGTGQNYGYTF.

Worth noting for this clone: The identical CDR3 is also encoded by other nucleotide sequences in the sample. This chain links TRBV4-1 with TRBJ1-6, with 7 bases identical to TRBD1. Germline V lookup: CDR1 MGHRA, CDR2 YSYEKL. This CDR3 region has 16 residues. With 1 base clipped from V and 6 bases from J, the junction kept 6 bases outside the gene matches. The CDR3, as DNA: TGCGCCAGCAGCCAAGGGGACAGAAGACTTAATTCACCCCTCCACTTT. Translation: CASSQGDRRLNSPLHF.

The chain recombines TRBV19 with TRBJ1-4, with a weak D call TRBD1 (6 bases). Deletions cut 6 bases from V and 5 bases from J, with 16 bases between. CDR1 is LNHDA, CDR2 SQIVND, per germline (reference sequence). CDR3 size: 15 residues. CDR3 sequence: CASSSGDLPNEKLFF. CDR3 nucleotide sequence: TGTGCCAGTAGCTCAGGGGATCTGCCGAATGAAAAACTGTTTTTT.

The V gene is TRBV19, the J gene TRBJ1-2; 7 bases line up with TRBD1. The CDR3 is 14 amino acids. Germline CDR1 is LNHDA and CDR2 is SQIVND (reference sequence). Losses at the gene ends were 4 bases for V and 4 bases for J; bases not matched to a gene: 6. The CDR3 DNA is TGTGCCAGTAGTAAAACAGGGGAAGGCTATGGCTACACCTTC. This sequence encodes CASSKTGEGYGYTF. Full variable domain (missing parts from reference TRBV19 and TRBJ1-2): DGGITQSPKYLFRKEGQNVTLSCEQNLNHDAMYWYRQDPGQGLRLIYYSQIVNDFQKGDIAEGYSVSREKKESFPLTVTSAQKNPTAFYLCASSKTGEGYGYTFGSGTRLTVV.

The chain combines TRBV4-2 with TRBJ1-1; D is ambiguous. The CDR3 has 15 residues. CDR1 is LGHNA and CDR2 is YNFKEQ in the germline V gene. V lost 5 bases and J lost 0, with 13 bases in between. The CDR3: CASSKGDLMNTEAFF. The CDR3 DNA follows: TGTGCCAGCAGCAAAGGTGACTTAATGAACACTGAAGCTTTCTTT.

The chain has TRBV3-1 (or the pseudogene TRBV3-2) and TRBJ2-1; a weak D match, TRBD1 (6 bases). Germline V CDR1 and CDR2: LGHDT, YNNKEL (reference sequence). The ends were cut back, 1 base at V and 1 base at J, with 14 bases in the middle. This CDR3 is built from 17 residues. CDR3 loop: CASSQVPGERSYNEQFF. The CDR3 bases are TGTGCCAGCAGCCAAGTGCCAGGGGAAAGGTCCTACAATGAGCAGTTCTTC.

This clone was observed a single time. The chain employs TRBV19 and TRBJ2-7, with 8 positions matching TRBD1. Losses at the gene ends were 3 bases for V and 1 base for J; bases not matched to a gene: 5. CDR1 and CDR2 (germline): LNHDA, SQIVND (reference sequence). The CDR3 spans 15 residues. DNA of the CDR3: TGTGCCAGTAGTATTACAGGGGGACCATCCTACGAGCAGTACTTC. Translated: CASSITGGPSYEQYF.

The CDR3 loop is CASSLMGQPQHF. DNA for the CDR3: TGTGCCAGCAGCTTAATGGGTCAGCCCCAGCATTTT. The chain couples TRBV7-2 to TRBJ1-5; D ambiguous. The CDR3 is 12 amino acids. Trimming stripped 2 bases from V and 6 bases from J, with 5 bases between. The germline CDR1 and CDR2 sequences are SGHTA and FQGNSA.

The CDR3 sequence: CASSVELGQGREQFF. Here the CDR3 DNA reads TGTGCCAGCAGCGTAGAGCTGGGACAGGGGCGCGAGCAGTTCTTC. This rearrangement joins TRBV9 to TRBJ2-1, with 10 bases aligning to TRBD1. This CDR3 contains 15 residues. The trim removed 0 bases at V and 10 bases at J, leaving 7 bases unmatched. CDR1 is SGDLS and CDR2 is YYNGEE in the germline V gene.

The chain uses TRBV10-1 and TRBJ2-3, with D perhaps matching TRBD1 (5 bases). Germline loops: CDR1 WNHNN, CDR2 SYGVQD (reference sequence). The CDR3 runs 13 residues. Trimming cost V 2 bases and J 7 bases, with 10 bases left between them. DNA of the CDR3: TGCGCCAGCAGTGAGCTCCAGGGCCATACGCAGTATTTT. Its protein is CASSELQGHTQYF.

This clone turned up a few times. This chain joins TRBV7-9 and TRBJ2-2; D is possibly TRBD1 (6 bases). Trimming removed 6 bases from V and 0 bases from J, with 8 bases in between. The CDR3 runs 14 residues. The germline V gene encodes CDR1 SEHNR and CDR2 FQNEAQ (reference sequence). The CDR3 protein is CASRHRANTGELFF. The DNA of the CDR3 is TGTGCCAGCAGGCACAGGGCGAACACCGGGGAGCTGTTTTTT.